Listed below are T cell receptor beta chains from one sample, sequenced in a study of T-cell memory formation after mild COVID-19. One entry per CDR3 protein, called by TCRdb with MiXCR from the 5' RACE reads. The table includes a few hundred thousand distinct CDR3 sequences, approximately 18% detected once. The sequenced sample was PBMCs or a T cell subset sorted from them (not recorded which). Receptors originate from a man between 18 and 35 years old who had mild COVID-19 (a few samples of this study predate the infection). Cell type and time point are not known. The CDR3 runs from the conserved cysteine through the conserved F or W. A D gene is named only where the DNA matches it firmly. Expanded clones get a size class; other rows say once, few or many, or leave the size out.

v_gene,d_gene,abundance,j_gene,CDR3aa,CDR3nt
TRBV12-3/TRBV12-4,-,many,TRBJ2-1,CASSLNPNFNEQFF,TGTGCCAGCAGTTTAAATCCCAACTTCAATGAGCAGTTCTTC
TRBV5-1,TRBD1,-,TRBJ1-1,CASSPGTGYTEAFF,TGCGCCAGCAGCCCCGGGACAGGTTACACTGAAGCTTTCTTT
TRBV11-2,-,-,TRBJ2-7,CASTPHSPEQYF,TGTGCCAGCACCCCACACTCCCCCGAGCAGTACTTC
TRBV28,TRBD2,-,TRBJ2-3,CASTSLGTRAPGTDTQYF,TGTGCCAGCACTTCCCTAGGGACTAGGGCCCCCGGCACAGATACGCAGTATTTT
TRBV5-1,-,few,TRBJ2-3,CASSVTGSADTQYF,TGCGCCAGCAGCGTCACAGGGTCCGCAGATACGCAGTATTTT
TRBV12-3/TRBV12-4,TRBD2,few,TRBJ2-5,CASSVSSGGETQYF,TGTGCCAGCAGCGTTTCTAGCGGGGGCGAGACCCAGTACTTC
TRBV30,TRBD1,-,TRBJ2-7,CAWSFQGVDEQYF,TGTGCCTGGAGTTTTCAGGGGGTGGACGAGCAGTACTTC
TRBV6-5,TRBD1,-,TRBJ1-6,CASSSQGGNGSPLHF,TGTGCCAGCAGTTCCCAGGGGGGCAACGGATCACCCCTCCACTTT
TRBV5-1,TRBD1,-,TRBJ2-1,CASSSDRAYNEQFF,TGCGCCAGCAGCTCGGACAGGGCGTACAATGAGCAGTTCTTC
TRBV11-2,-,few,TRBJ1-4,CASNGGRMANEKLFF,TGTGCCAGCAACGGGGGGCGCATGGCTAATGAAAAACTGTTTTTT
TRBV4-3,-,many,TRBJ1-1,CASSQAGNTEAFF,TGCGCCAGCAGCCAAGCCGGGAACACTGAAGCTTTCTTT
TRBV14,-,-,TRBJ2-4,CASSNSGPFQYF,TGTGCCAGCAGTAATTCGGGCCCCTTTCAGTACTTC
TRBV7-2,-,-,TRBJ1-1,CASSQKYVNTEAFF,TGTGCCAGCAGCCAAAAGTATGTGAACACTGAAGCTTTCTTT
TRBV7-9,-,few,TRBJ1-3,CASSFWSYKRTYSGNTIYF,TGTGCCAGCAGCTTCTGGAGTTATAAACGAACCTACTCTGGAAACACCATATATTTT
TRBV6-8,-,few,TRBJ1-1,CARNNMTEAFF,TGTGCCAGAAACAACATGACTGAAGCTTTCTTT
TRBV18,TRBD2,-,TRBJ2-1,CASSPPSSGGDTYNEQFF,TGTGCCAGCTCACCACCGTCTAGCGGGGGGGACACCTACAATGAGCAGTTCTTC
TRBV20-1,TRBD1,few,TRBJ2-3,CSARGQRERNTQYF,TGCAGTGCTCGGGGACAGAGGGAAAGAAATACGCAGTATTTT
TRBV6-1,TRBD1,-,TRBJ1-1,CASSEPDRPTEAFF,TGTGCCAGCAGTGAACCGGACAGGCCGACTGAAGCTTTCTTT
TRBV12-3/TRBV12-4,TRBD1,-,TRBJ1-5,CASRTGRQPQHF,TGTGCCAGCAGGACAGGGCGTCAGCCCCAGCATTTT
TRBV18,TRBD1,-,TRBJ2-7,CASSRDSSNEQYF,TGTGCCAGCTCACGGGACAGTAGCAACGAGCAGTACTTC
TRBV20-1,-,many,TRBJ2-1,CSAADNEQFF,TGCAGTGCAGCAGACAATGAGCAGTTCTTC
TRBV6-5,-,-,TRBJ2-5,CASSYADQETQYF,TGTGCCAGCAGTTACGCCGACCAAGAGACCCAGTACTTC
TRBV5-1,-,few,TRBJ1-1,CASSLGSENTEAFF,TGCGCCAGCAGCTTGGGCAGTGAGAACACTGAAGCTTTCTTT
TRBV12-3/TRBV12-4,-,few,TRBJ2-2,CASSFPGGDTGELFF,TGTGCCAGCAGTTTCCCAGGGGGGGACACCGGGGAGCTGTTTTTT
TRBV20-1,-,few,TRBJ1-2,CSANRQTETGYTF,TGCAGCGCTAACCGTCAGACAGAAACGGGCTACACCTTC
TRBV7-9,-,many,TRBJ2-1,CASSSGGRNEQFF,TGTGCGAGCAGCTCTGGGGGGCGAAATGAGCAGTTCTTC
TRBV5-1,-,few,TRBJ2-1,CASSLGAGLGYNEQFF,TGCGCCAGCAGCTTGGGGGCGGGTTTGGGCTACAATGAGCAGTTCTTC
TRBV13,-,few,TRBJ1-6,CASRTGLATLHF,TGTGCCAGCAGGACGGGCCTAGCGACCCTCCACTTT
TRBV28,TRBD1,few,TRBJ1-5,CASSRTGVNQPQHF,TGTGCCAGCAGCCGGACAGGGGTCAATCAGCCCCAGCATTTT
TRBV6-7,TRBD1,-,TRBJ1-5,CASSCAGGQVSGQPQHF,TGTGCCAGCAGTTGCGCAGGAGGACAGGTATCTGGTCAGCCCCAGCATTTT
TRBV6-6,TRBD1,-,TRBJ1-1,CASTPKGRGVTEAFF,TGTGCCAGCACCCCCAAAGGCAGGGGGGTCACTGAAGCTTTCTTT
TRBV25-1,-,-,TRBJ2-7,CASSDPQGKQYF,TGTGCCAGCAGTGACCCCCAAGGGAAGCAGTACTTC
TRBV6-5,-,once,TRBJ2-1,CASSYSAREQFF,TGTGCCAGCAGTTACTCGGCGCGGGAGCAGTTCTTC
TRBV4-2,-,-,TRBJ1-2,CASSQVFQGRRNYGYTF,TGTGCCAGCAGCCAAGTCTTTCAGGGTAGACGTAACTATGGCTACACCTTC
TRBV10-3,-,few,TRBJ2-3,CAIAQEGTGTDTQYF,TGTGCCATCGCCCAGGAGGGTACAGGCACAGATACGCAGTATTTT
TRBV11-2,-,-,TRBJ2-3,CASSLVFGATDTQYF,TGTGCCAGCAGCTTAGTTTTTGGGGCCACAGATACGCAGTATTTT
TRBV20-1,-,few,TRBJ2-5,CSASVSYQETQYF,TGCAGTGCTAGTGTGAGTTACCAAGAGACCCAGTACTTC
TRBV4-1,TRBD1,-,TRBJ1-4,CASSPVTGEDEKLFF,TGCGCCAGCAGCCCAGTGACAGGGGAGGATGAAAAACTGTTTTTT
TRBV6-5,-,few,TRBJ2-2,CASRIQGAGELFF,TGTGCCAGCAGGATACAGGGAGCCGGGGAGCTGTTTTTT
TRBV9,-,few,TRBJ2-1,CASSLQGYGSYNEQFF,TGTGCCAGCAGCCTACAGGGTTACGGTTCCTACAATGAGCAGTTCTTC
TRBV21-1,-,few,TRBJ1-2,CASSARVYTF,TGTGCCAGCAGCGCGAGAGTCTACACCTTC
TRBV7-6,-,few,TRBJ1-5,CASRISNQPQHF,TGTGCCAGCAGGATTAGCAATCAGCCCCAGCATTTT
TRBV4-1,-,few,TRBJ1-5,CASSQDFWARVEISNQPQHF,TGCGCCAGCAGCCAAGATTTCTGGGCCAGGGTAGAGATTAGCAATCAGCCCCAGCATTTT
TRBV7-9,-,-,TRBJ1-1,CASSSLGSGITEAFF,TGTGCCAGCAGCTCCTTAGGGTCGGGGATCACTGAAGCTTTCTTT
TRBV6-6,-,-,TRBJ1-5,CASSSPQGVSQPQHF,TGTGCCAGCAGTTCCCCACAGGGCGTCAGTCAGCCCCAGCATTTT
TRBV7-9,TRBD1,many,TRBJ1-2,CASTTPTGPYGYTF,TGTGCCAGCACCACCCCGACAGGGCCCTATGGCTACACCTTC
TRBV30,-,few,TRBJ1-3,CAWRTGNTIYF,TGTGCCTGGAGAACTGGAAACACCATATATTTT
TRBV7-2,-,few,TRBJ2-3,CASSRTTRQYF,TGTGCCAGCAGCCGGACTACCCGGCAGTATTTT
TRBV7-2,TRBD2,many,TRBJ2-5,CASSNGGVETQYF,TGTGCCAGCTCGAACGGGGGGGTGGAGACCCAGTACTTC
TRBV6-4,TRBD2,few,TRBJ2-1,CASSARGAGYNEQFF,TGTGCCAGCAGTGCCCGTGGAGCGGGGTACAATGAGCAGTTCTTC
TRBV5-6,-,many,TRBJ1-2,CASSLDFSSGTTYGYTF,TGTGCCAGCAGCTTGGATTTTTCGTCAGGAACGACGTATGGCTACACCTTC
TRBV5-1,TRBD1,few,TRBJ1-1,CASSFRTGWAKNTEAFF,TGCGCCAGCAGCTTTAGGACAGGGTGGGCGAAGAACACTGAAGCTTTCTTT
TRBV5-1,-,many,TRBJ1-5,CASSLDGGDNQPQHF,TGCGCCAGCAGCTTGGACGGGGGAGACAATCAGCCCCAGCATTTT
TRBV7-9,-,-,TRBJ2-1,CASSLERLFF,TGTGCCAGCAGCTTAGAGCGGCTGTTCTTC
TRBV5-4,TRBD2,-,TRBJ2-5,CASRATSGGVETQYF,TGTGCCAGCAGGGCGACTAGCGGGGGGGTTGAGACCCAGTACTTC